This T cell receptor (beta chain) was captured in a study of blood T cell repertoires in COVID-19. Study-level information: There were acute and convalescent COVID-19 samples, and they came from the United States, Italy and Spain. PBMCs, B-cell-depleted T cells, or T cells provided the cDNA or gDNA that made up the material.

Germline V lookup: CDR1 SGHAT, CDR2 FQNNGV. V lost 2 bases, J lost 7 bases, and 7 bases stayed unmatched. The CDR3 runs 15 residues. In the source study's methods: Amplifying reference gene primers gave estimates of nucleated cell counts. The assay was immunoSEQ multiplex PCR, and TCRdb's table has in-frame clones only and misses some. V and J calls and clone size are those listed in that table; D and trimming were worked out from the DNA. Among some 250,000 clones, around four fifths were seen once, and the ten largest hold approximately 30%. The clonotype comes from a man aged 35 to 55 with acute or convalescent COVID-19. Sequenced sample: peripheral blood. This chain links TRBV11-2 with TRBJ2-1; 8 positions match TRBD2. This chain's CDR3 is CASSLTGGRLNEQFF. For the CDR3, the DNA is TGTGCCAGCAGCTTAACGGGAGGGCGCTTGAATGAGCAGTTCTTC.